What follows are 26 T cell receptor beta chains derived from one specimen sequenced in a study of CD8+CD57+ T cells in acquired aplastic anemia. Whoever was chosen for sequencing had shown CD8+CD57+ cell expansion by flow cytometry. Using genomic DNA as the template, TCR beta VDJ and CDR3 profiling was carried out. Each CDR3 protein is one row after TCRdb ran MiXCR on the reads. This sample has over 250,000 distinct CDR3 sequences, with about 50% found just once. Source material: sorted CD4+, CD8+, or CD8+CD57+ T cells (not recorded which) from PBMCs. Receptors were obtained from a human donor with aplastic anemia.

Turning to this clonotype: The germline gene is not matched at one end of the junction; a read error may be the cause. The chain couples TRBV20-1 to TRBJ1-1, with D tentatively TRBD1 (5 bases). Germline-derived CDR1 and CDR2 are DFQATT and SNEGSKA (reference sequence). The CDR3 is made up of 12 amino acids. Here the CDR3 DNA reads TGCAGTGTCCGCGGACAACTCACTGAAGCTTCCTTT. Translation: CSVRGQLTEASF.

The V call is TRBV19, the J call TRBJ2-3, with 7 positions matching TRBD1. The CDR3 has 15 amino acids. V shed 8 bases and J 2 bases; nucleotides not matched to a gene: 10. Germline assignment: CDR1 LNHDA and CDR2 SQIVND (reference sequence). The CDR3 region is CASGTATYNTDTQYF. CDR3 DNA: TGTGCCAGTGGGACAGCAACTTATAACACAGATACGCAGTATTTT.

This chain links TRBV7-8 with TRBJ2-7; no clear D gene. This CDR3 region has 12 residues. Between the trimmed V and J ends, which lost 5 bases and 7 bases, there was a span of 12 bases. Per germline, CDR1 SGHVS and CDR2 FQNEAQ. In DNA form, the CDR3 reads TGTGCCAGCAGCCAAACCTACTGGGAGCAGTACTTC. Its translation is CASSQTYWEQYF.

The chain links TRBV12-3 or TRBV12-4 to TRBJ1-2; D is unclear. CDR3 length: 14 residues. Trimming stripped 5 bases from V and 8 bases from J, with 18 bases between. The CDR3 loop reads CASSAAWGSRGYTF. CDR3 nucleotides: TGTGCCAGCAGTGCGGCGTGGGGATCTCGCGGCTACACCTTC.

This clonotype was recorded once. The rearrangement uses TRBV7-1 and TRBJ1-6; weak D call: TRBD1 (6 bases). TRBV7-1 is an ORF for which the function is uncertain. The V end was cut by 2 bases, the J end by 5 bases, with 19 bases between. The CDR3 covers 18 residues. The CDR3 is CASSSTGTHSTDNSPLHF. For the CDR3, the DNA is TGTGCCAGCAGCTCAACCGGGACACATAGCACAGATAATTCACCCCTCCACTTT.

The J gene is TRBJ1-3, the V gene TRBV11-2, with TRBD1 matching 12 bases. Germline V gene sequence: CDR1 SGHAT, CDR2 FQNNGV. The CDR3 spans 16 residues. The trim removed 5 bases at V and 2 bases at J, leaving 4 bases unmatched. CDR3 amino acids: CASSRGQGATGNTIYF. CDR3 coding DNA: TGTGCCAGCAGCCGGGGACAGGGGGCGACTGGAAACACCATATATTTT.

This clonotype was observed at least ten times. The chain carries TRBV5-1 and TRBJ2-3; 7 bases line up with TRBD1. V lost 5 bases to trimming and J lost 7 bases; unmatched junction nucleotides: 13. Germline values: CDR1 SGHRS, CDR2 YFSETQ. The CDR3 runs 15 residues. This CDR3 is CASRHAGTEANTQYF. In DNA form, the CDR3 reads TGCGCCAGCAGGCACGCCGGGACAGAGGCAAATACGCAGTATTTT. The whole variable domain, remainder taken from reference TRBV5-1 and TRBJ2-3, is KAGVTQTPRYLIKTRGQQVTLSCSPISGHRSVSWYQQTPGQGLQFLFEYFSETQRNKGNFPGRFSGRQFSNSRSEMNVSTLELGDSALYLCASRHAGTEANTQYFGPGTRLTVL.

The chain joins TRBV5-8 to TRBJ2-1; 10 nucleotides align to TRBD2. The CDR3 is 14 amino acids. V shed 5 bases and J 7 bases; nucleotides not matched to a gene: 6. CDR1 and CDR2 (germline): SGHTS, YDEGEE. The CDR3 DNA follows: TGTGCCAGCAGTAGAACTAGCGGGGTAAATGAGCAGTTCTTC. This encodes CASSRTSGVNEQFF.

This clonotype was seen a single time. The chain recombines TRBV2 with TRBJ1-6; D possibly corresponds to TRBD1 (5 bases). The CDR3 totals 14 residues. CDR1 SNHLY and CDR2 FYNNEI come from the germline V gene. V lost 5 bases and J 6 bases, leaving 11 bases between the germline ends. CDR3 sequence (DNA): TGTGCCAGCAGTTTCGGGGGGTCTAATTCACCCCTCCACTTT. Amino acid sequence: CASSFGGSNSPLHF.

This clonotype was recorded only once. The V and J genes are TRBV19 and TRBJ1-2; 8 bases map to TRBD1. Germline assignment: CDR1 LNHDA and CDR2 SQIVND (reference sequence). CDR3 length: 14 amino acids. V shed 9 bases and J 4 bases; nucleotides not matched to a gene: 10. CDR3 sequence: CASRAGGFSYGYTF. CDR3 DNA: TGTGCCAGCAGGGCAGGGGGCTTCTCCTATGGCTACACCTTC.

The rearrangement joins TRBV20-1 to TRBJ1-2; the D gene is possibly TRBD1 (6 bases). The CDR3 has 14 amino acids. Germline CDR1 reads DFQATT; CDR2 reads SNEGSKA (reference sequence). The ends were cut back, 4 bases at V and 6 bases at J, with 18 bases in the middle. CDR3 sequence (DNA): TGCAGTGCTACAATGTCCGGGACATCTAATGGCTACACCTTC. Its protein is CSATMSGTSNGYTF.

V is TRBV5-1 and J is TRBJ1-6; 10 bases are shared with TRBD1. After removal of 4 bases from V and 12 bases from J, the junction contained 4 bases not matched to a gene. The CDR3 extends over 13 amino acids. CDR1 SGHRS and CDR2 YFSETQ come from the germline V gene. CDR3 region: CASSRQGAIPLHF. In DNA, the CDR3 is TGCGCCAGCAGCCGACAGGGGGCCATACCCCTCCACTTT.

The chain combines TRBV2 with TRBJ1-5; D gene uncertain. Looked up from germline, CDR1 is SNHLY and CDR2 is FYNNEI. CDR3 size: 14 residues. The V gene lost 8 bases and the J gene lost 6 bases, with 17 bases spanning the gap. The CDR3 nucleotides are TGTGCCAGCTGTTTACGGACTTCGGGTCAGCCCCAGCATTTT. This codes for CASCLRTSGQPQHF.

This clonotype was detected once. The V gene is TRBV20-1, the J gene TRBJ1-4, with a tentative D call TRBD1 (6 bases). Germline CDR1 DFQATT, CDR2 SNEGSKA (reference sequence). This CDR3 spans 13 amino acids. The V and J ends lost 7 bases and 7 bases respectively, with 16 bases between them. This CDR3 reads CSVGGPSTEKLFF. In nucleotides, the CDR3 is TGCAGTGTTGGGGGGCCCAGCACTGAAAAACTGTTTTTT.

The V and J genes are TRBV14 and TRBJ2-7; the D is unclear. Germline V gene data show CDR1 as SGHDN and CDR2 as FVKESK. Trimming shortened V by 0 bases and J by 2 bases, and 11 bases separated the two germline ends. The CDR3 has 15 residues. The CDR3 DNA follows: TGTGCCAGCAGCCAAGACCAGGTCACCGCCTACGAGCAGTACTTC. It encodes CASSQDQVTAYEQYF.

In nucleotides, the CDR3 is TGTGCCAGCAGACTCGGACAGGGCAATTCACCCCTCCACTTT. Encoded protein: CASRLGQGNSPLHF. J is TRBJ1-6 and V is TRBV7-9, with 8 bases aligning to TRBD1. Germline-derived CDR1 and CDR2 are SEHNR and FQNEAQ (reference sequence). The V and J ends lost 6 bases and 7 bases, in that order; junction bases with no gene match: 5. The CDR3 totals 14 residues.

This rearrangement joins TRBV9 to TRBJ2-7; a possible D gene is TRBD2 (6 bases). Germline CDR1 SGDLS, CDR2 YYNGEE. CDR3 length: 15 amino acids. Trimming cost V 0 bases and J 1 base, with 11 bases left between them. The CDR3 coding sequence is TGTGCCAGCAGCGTAGGGGCGGGGCGATCCTACGAGCAGTACTTC. Its protein is CASSVGAGRSYEQYF.

The V gene is TRBV2, the J gene TRBJ1-5; the match to TRBD1 covers 12 bases. CDR3 length: 16 residues. CDR1 is SNHLY, CDR2 FYNNEI, per germline. Unmatched junction bases numbered 8, after V lost 4 bases and J lost 7 bases. The CDR3 protein is CASSVGQGATGQPQHF. The CDR3 DNA follows: TGTGCCAGCAGTGTGGGACAGGGGGCGACGGGGCAGCCCCAGCATTTT.

With respect to this clonotype: The DNA is omitted, as the CDR3 cannot be located on it reliably, and the CDR3 follows TCRdb's listing. The chain uses TRBV2 and TRBJ1-1; TRBD1, as called in the table, went unchecked against the DNA. CDR1 is SNHLY and CDR2 is FYNNEI in the germline V gene. Counting both end residues, the CDR3 totals 22 amino acids. The CDR3: CASMPGSSYNEQFFGPGTEAFF.

In regard to this clonotype: The germline gene is not matched at one end of the junction; a read error may be the cause. The chain is built from TRBV6-1 and TRBJ1-4; the D is unclear. Germline CDR1 is MNHNS and CDR2 is SASEGT. CDR3 size: 17 residues. The CDR3 sequence is CASTRRPRSVDDEKLVF. The CDR3 nucleotides read TGTGCCAGCACTCGCCGCCCCCGGTCGGTTGACGATGAAAAACTGGTTTTT.

V and J are TRBV6-1 and TRBJ2-1, with 15 bases that match TRBD2. V lost 6 bases and J lost 7; bases outside the gene matches: 4. CDR3 length: 15 amino acids. Germline lookup yields CDR1 MNHNS and CDR2 SASEGT. The CDR3: CASRTGTSGRNEQFF. CDR3 nucleotides: TGTGCCAGCAGGACCGGGACTAGCGGGAGGAATGAGCAGTTCTTC.

This chain uses TRBV7-4 with TRBJ2-5, with TRBD1 identical over 8 bases. In germline, CDR1 is SGHVT, CDR2 SQSDAQ. V was pared by 6 bases and J by 2 bases, with 5 bases of the junction left unmatched. This CDR3 has 14 residues. CDR3 sequence (DNA): TGTGCCAGCAGTAGGACAGGGATTCAAGAGACCCAGTACTTC. Protein: CASSRTGIQETQYF.

V usage is TRBV20-1 and J usage is TRBJ2-2, with 8 bases aligning to TRBD2. The V gene end was trimmed by 5 bases and the J gene end by 5 bases; junction bases not matched to a gene: 13. The CDR3 has 16 amino acids. From germline, CDR1 is DFQATT and CDR2 SNEGSKA (reference sequence). In DNA form, the CDR3 reads TGCAGTGCTGTGAAAGGGACTAGAGGTCTTACCGGGGAGCTGTTTTTT. Translating it yields CSAVKGTRGLTGELFF.

The CDR3 DNA is TGTGCCAGCAGTGCGGGGGGCCGGGGCAATCAGCCCCAGCATTTT. Protein sequence: CASSAGGRGNQPQHF. The chain links TRBV25-1 to TRBJ1-5; D may be TRBD1 (6 bases). Trimming stripped 4 bases from V and 2 bases from J, with 12 bases between. The CDR3 covers 15 residues. Per germline, CDR1 MGHDK and CDR2 SYGVNS.

V is TRBV7-2 and J is TRBJ2-2, with D possibly called TRBD1 or TRBD2 (6 bases each). This CDR3 region has 14 residues. Trimming took off 2 bases at V and 7 bases at J, with 11 bases between the two ends. Per the germline V gene, CDR1 is SGHTA and CDR2 is FQGNSA. The CDR3 DNA reads TGTGCCAGCAGCTTAAGGGGGGTGAACGGGGAGCTGTTTTTT. Translating gives CASSLRGVNGELFF.

The V gene is TRBV24-1, the J gene TRBJ2-2; D is undetermined. Germline V gene data show CDR1 as KGHDR and CDR2 as SFDVKD. CDR3 length: 14 amino acids. V lost 4 bases and J 1 base, leaving 6 bases between the germline ends. The CDR3 coding sequence is TGTGCCACCAGTGAAGGAGAGAACACCGGGGAGCTGTTTTTT. This codes for CATSEGENTGELFF.